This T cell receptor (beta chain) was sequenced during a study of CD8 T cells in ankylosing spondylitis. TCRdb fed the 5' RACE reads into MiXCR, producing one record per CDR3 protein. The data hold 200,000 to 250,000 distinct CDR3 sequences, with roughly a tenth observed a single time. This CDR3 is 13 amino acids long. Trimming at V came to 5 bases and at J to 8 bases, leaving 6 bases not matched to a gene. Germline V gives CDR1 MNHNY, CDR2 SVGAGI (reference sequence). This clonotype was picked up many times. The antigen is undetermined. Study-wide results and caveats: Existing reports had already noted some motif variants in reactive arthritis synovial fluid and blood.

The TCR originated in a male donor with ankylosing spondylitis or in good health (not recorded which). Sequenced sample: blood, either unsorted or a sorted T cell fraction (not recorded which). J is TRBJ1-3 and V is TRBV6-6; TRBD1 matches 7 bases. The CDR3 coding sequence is TGTGCCAGCAGTACAGGGGCGAGAGACACCATATATTTT. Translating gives CASSTGARDTIYF.